Listed below are T cell receptor beta chains from one sample, sequenced in a study. TCRdb re-called the 5' RACE reads through MiXCR, storing one row per CDR3 protein. The repertoire has under 65,000 distinct CDR3 sequences, about 20% of them found once; the top ten carry 3.2%. Specimen: tumor-infiltrating Tregs sorted from the breast tumor. These receptors were collected from a female donor with breast cancer. CDR3s include the opening cysteine and the closing phenylalanine or tryptophan. D genes are given only for firm matches. Where a row states a size, it is once, few, many or the class of an expanded clone; other rows omit it.

d_gene: TRBD1; len: 14; v_gene: TRBV5-4; j_gene: TRBJ1-1; abundance: few; CDR3aa: CASSRTGAYTEAFF; CDR3nt: TGTGCCAGCAGCCGTACAGGGGCGTACACTGAAGCTTTCTTT
d_gene: -; len: 15; v_gene: TRBV4-1; j_gene: TRBJ1-1; abundance: few; CDR3aa: CASSRGNWGGAKAFF; CDR3nt: TGCGCCAGCAGCCGGGGAAATTGGGGGGGCGCGAAAGCTTTCTTT
d_gene: -; len: 16; v_gene: TRBV5-1; j_gene: TRBJ2-2; abundance: -; CDR3aa: CASSWSSSGYTGELFF; CDR3nt: TGCGCCAGCAGCTGGAGTAGTAGCGGTTACACCGGGGAGCTGTTTTTT
d_gene: TRBD2; len: 17; v_gene: TRBV20-1; j_gene: TRBJ2-1; abundance: many; CDR3aa: CSASRRRASGREEEQFF; CDR3nt: TGCAGTGCTAGCCGCCGCCGGGCTAGCGGGAGGGAGGAGGAGCAGTTCTTC
d_gene: -; len: 15; v_gene: TRBV12-2; j_gene: TRBJ1-2; abundance: many; CDR3aa: CASRLVPGQGGGYTF; CDR3nt: TGTGCAAGTCGCTTAGTTCCCGGACAGGGAGGCGGCTACACCTTC
d_gene: TRBD2; len: 15; v_gene: TRBV12-3/TRBV12-4; j_gene: TRBJ2-3; abundance: once; CDR3aa: CASTPRTSVTDTQYF; CDR3nt: TGTGCCAGCACCCCCCGGACTAGCGTCACAGATACGCAGTATTTT
d_gene: -; len: 15; v_gene: TRBV28; j_gene: TRBJ2-1; abundance: once; CDR3aa: CASSLLGKSYNEQFF; CDR3nt: TGTGCCAGCAGTTTACTGGGCAAGTCCTACAATGAGCAGTTCTTC
d_gene: -; len: 14; v_gene: TRBV4-2; j_gene: TRBJ1-1; abundance: -; CDR3aa: CASSQAGRSTEAFF; CDR3nt: TGTGCCAGCAGCCAAGCGGGGAGAAGCACTGAAGCTTTCTTT
d_gene: -; len: 15; v_gene: TRBV20-1; j_gene: TRBJ2-3; abundance: -; CDR3aa: CSAREGTPGADTQYF; CDR3nt: TGCAGTGCTAGAGAAGGAACCCCAGGGGCAGATACGCAGTATTTT
d_gene: -; len: 16; v_gene: TRBV28; j_gene: TRBJ2-5; abundance: -; CDR3aa: CASSYKIGGLEEAQYF; CDR3nt: TGTGCCAGCAGCTACAAAATAGGGGGACTCGAAGAGGCCCAGTACTTC
d_gene: TRBD1; len: 19; v_gene: TRBV4-1; j_gene: TRBJ2-1; abundance: -; CDR3aa: CASSQGMKTTGTADNEQFF; CDR3nt: TGCGCCAGCAGCCAAGGCATGAAGACAACCGGGACAGCCGACAATGAGCAGTTCTTC
d_gene: -; len: 13; v_gene: TRBV6-2/TRBV6-3; j_gene: TRBJ1-1; abundance: -; CDR3aa: CASRPSGNTEAFF; CDR3nt: TGTGCCAGCAGGCCCTCCGGGAACACTGAAGCTTTCTTT
d_gene: -; len: 12; v_gene: TRBV11-2; j_gene: TRBJ2-3; abundance: few; CDR3aa: CASSLVRHTQYF; CDR3nt: TGTGCCAGCAGCTTAGTTAGACATACGCAGTATTTT
d_gene: -; len: 17; v_gene: TRBV4-2; j_gene: TRBJ2-6; abundance: -; CDR3aa: CASSPNVGYTGANVLTF; CDR3nt: TGTGCCAGCAGCCCTAACGTCGGGTACACTGGGGCCAACGTCCTGACTTTC
d_gene: TRBD1; len: 13; v_gene: TRBV20-1; j_gene: TRBJ2-3; abundance: few; CDR3aa: CSAPQGAVDTQYF; CDR3nt: TGCAGTGCTCCGCAGGGGGCTGTAGATACGCAGTATTTT
d_gene: TRBD1; len: 15; v_gene: TRBV28; j_gene: TRBJ2-1; abundance: few; CDR3aa: CASRRDPGQGYEQFF; CDR3nt: TGTGCCAGCAGACGGGACCCGGGACAGGGGTATGAGCAGTTCTTC
d_gene: -; len: 15; v_gene: TRBV6-5; j_gene: TRBJ1-5; abundance: -; CDR3aa: CASSSGTAGWQPQHF; CDR3nt: TGTGCCAGCAGTTCCGGGACGGCTGGGTGGCAGCCCCAGCATTTT
d_gene: -; len: 18; v_gene: TRBV5-1; j_gene: TRBJ2-5; abundance: -; CDR3aa: CASSSRPSRVGYQETQYF; CDR3nt: TGCGCCAGCAGCTCACGACCTTCGAGGGTGGGGTACCAAGAGACCCAGTACTTC
d_gene: TRBD1; len: 15; v_gene: TRBV16; j_gene: TRBJ1-1; abundance: -; CDR3aa: CASSLTDRENTEAFF; CDR3nt: TGTGCCAGCAGCCTTACGGACAGGGAGAACACTGAAGCTTTCTTT
d_gene: TRBD1; len: 14; v_gene: TRBV7-9; j_gene: TRBJ2-7; abundance: few; CDR3aa: CASSLGGQGHEQYF; CDR3nt: TGTGCCAGCAGCTTAGGGGGACAGGGCCACGAGCAGTACTTC
d_gene: -; len: 15; v_gene: TRBV7-8; j_gene: TRBJ2-7; abundance: few; CDR3aa: CASSLAQGRSYEQYF; CDR3nt: TGTGCCAGCAGCTTAGCGCAGGGCAGATCCTACGAGCAGTACTTC
d_gene: -; len: 13; v_gene: TRBV12-3/TRBV12-4; j_gene: TRBJ1-5; abundance: many; CDR3aa: CASSLGEDQPQHF; CDR3nt: TGTGCCAGCAGTTTAGGGGAGGATCAGCCCCAGCATTTT
d_gene: -; len: 15; v_gene: TRBV2; j_gene: TRBJ2-3; abundance: -; CDR3aa: CASSEAGGESDTQYF; CDR3nt: TGTGCCAGCAGTGAAGCCGGGGGCGAGTCAGATACGCAGTATTTT
d_gene: TRBD1; len: 14; v_gene: TRBV7-9; j_gene: TRBJ1-2; abundance: -; CDR3aa: CASSPGQTNYGYTF; CDR3nt: TGTGCCAGCAGCCCGGGACAGACTAACTATGGCTACACCTTC
d_gene: -; len: 15; v_gene: TRBV12-2; j_gene: TRBJ1-6; abundance: -; CDR3aa: CASRLNPGYNSPLHF; CDR3nt: TGTGCAAGTCGCTTAAACCCCGGGTATAATTCACCCCTCCACTTT
d_gene: -; len: 12; v_gene: TRBV10-3; j_gene: TRBJ2-3; abundance: many; CDR3aa: CAISTEGDTQYF; CDR3nt: TGTGCCATCAGTACCGAGGGGGATACGCAGTATTTT
d_gene: TRBD2; len: 15; v_gene: TRBV3-1; j_gene: TRBJ2-1; abundance: -; CDR3aa: CASSKASGRAGEQFF; CDR3nt: TGTGCCAGCAGCAAAGCGAGCGGGAGGGCGGGAGAGCAGTTCTTC
d_gene: TRBD1; len: 13; v_gene: TRBV6-5; j_gene: TRBJ1-1; abundance: -; CDR3aa: CASSRTGATEAFF; CDR3nt: TGTGCCAGCAGCCGAACAGGGGCCACTGAAGCTTTCTTT
d_gene: -; len: 18; v_gene: TRBV5-5; j_gene: TRBJ2-3; abundance: -; CDR3aa: CASSSGFSGSGRTDTQYF; CDR3nt: TGTGCCAGCAGCTCGGGCTTTTCCGGGTCAGGGAGGACAGATACGCAGTATTTT
d_gene: -; len: 12; v_gene: TRBV20-1; j_gene: TRBJ2-4; abundance: -; CDR3aa: CSARVSENIQYF; CDR3nt: TGCAGTGCCCGGGTTTCCGAAAACATTCAGTACTTC
d_gene: -; len: 18; v_gene: TRBV6-5; j_gene: TRBJ1-1; abundance: few; CDR3aa: CASRPQRGNSPMGTEAFF; CDR3nt: TGTGCCAGCAGGCCCCAAAGGGGCAATTCCCCCATGGGCACTGAAGCTTTCTTT
d_gene: -; len: 13; v_gene: TRBV29-1; j_gene: TRBJ2-5; abundance: -; CDR3aa: CSVEPNGGETQYF; CDR3nt: TGCAGCGTTGAACCTAACGGAGGGGAGACCCAGTACTTC
d_gene: TRBD2; len: 18; v_gene: TRBV4-1; j_gene: TRBJ2-1; abundance: many; CDR3aa: CASSHSRLARSSYNEQFF; CDR3nt: TGCGCCAGCAGCCATTCCCGACTAGCTCGGAGCTCCTACAATGAGCAGTTCTTC
d_gene: -; len: 15; v_gene: TRBV18; j_gene: TRBJ2-5; abundance: -; CDR3aa: CASSPPTGRGETQYF; CDR3nt: TGTGCCAGCTCACCACCAACGGGACGGGGAGAGACCCAGTACTTC
d_gene: -; len: 11; v_gene: TRBV25-1; j_gene: TRBJ1-1; abundance: -; CDR3aa: CASRRSTEAFF; CDR3nt: TGTGCCAGCAGAAGGAGCACTGAAGCTTTCTTT
d_gene: TRBD2; len: 15; v_gene: TRBV11-2; j_gene: TRBJ2-1; abundance: -; CDR3aa: CASSLGAGGYNEQFF; CDR3nt: TGTGCCAGCAGCTTGGGGGCGGGGGGGTACAATGAGCAGTTCTTC
d_gene: -; len: 12; v_gene: TRBV20-1; j_gene: TRBJ2-7; abundance: -; CDR3aa: CSAHLGPYEQYF; CDR3nt: TGCAGTGCCCACCTGGGCCCCTACGAGCAGTACTTC
d_gene: TRBD2; len: 14; v_gene: TRBV7-9; j_gene: TRBJ2-4; abundance: many; CDR3aa: CASSFTSGRNIQYF; CDR3nt: TGTGCCAGCAGCTTCACTAGCGGGAGAAACATTCAGTACTTC
d_gene: TRBD1; len: 14; v_gene: TRBV6-5; j_gene: TRBJ2-3; abundance: few; CDR3aa: CASSYRGQTDTQYF; CDR3nt: TGTGCCAGCAGTTACAGGGGGCAGACAGATACGCAGTATTTT
d_gene: TRBD2; len: 13; v_gene: TRBV7-2; j_gene: TRBJ2-5; abundance: -; CDR3aa: CASSPTSGQTQYF; CDR3nt: TGTGCCAGCAGCCCGACTAGCGGACAGACCCAGTACTTC
d_gene: -; len: 13; v_gene: TRBV2; j_gene: TRBJ1-1; abundance: -; CDR3aa: CATKKGEIHEAFF; CDR3nt: TGTGCCACCAAGAAAGGGGAAATCCATGAAGCTTTCTTT
d_gene: -; len: 13; v_gene: TRBV7-9; j_gene: TRBJ1-2; abundance: -; CDR3aa: CASSPTQTYGYTF; CDR3nt: TGTGCCAGCAGCCCCACACAGACCTATGGCTACACCTTC
d_gene: -; len: 13; v_gene: TRBV12-3/TRBV12-4; j_gene: TRBJ1-3; abundance: once; CDR3aa: CASGLRRRNTIYF; CDR3nt: TGTGCCAGCGGTTTAAGAAGGAGGAACACCATATATTTT
d_gene: TRBD2; len: 15; v_gene: TRBV12-3/TRBV12-4; j_gene: TRBJ2-7; abundance: few; CDR3aa: CASSLGAGGGYEQYF; CDR3nt: TGTGCCAGCAGTTTAGGGGCGGGAGGAGGATACGAGCAGTACTTC
d_gene: -; len: 12; v_gene: TRBV11-2; j_gene: TRBJ2-7; abundance: once; CDR3aa: CASSLSGAEQYF; CDR3nt: TGTGCCAGCAGCTTATCAGGGGCCGAGCAGTACTTC